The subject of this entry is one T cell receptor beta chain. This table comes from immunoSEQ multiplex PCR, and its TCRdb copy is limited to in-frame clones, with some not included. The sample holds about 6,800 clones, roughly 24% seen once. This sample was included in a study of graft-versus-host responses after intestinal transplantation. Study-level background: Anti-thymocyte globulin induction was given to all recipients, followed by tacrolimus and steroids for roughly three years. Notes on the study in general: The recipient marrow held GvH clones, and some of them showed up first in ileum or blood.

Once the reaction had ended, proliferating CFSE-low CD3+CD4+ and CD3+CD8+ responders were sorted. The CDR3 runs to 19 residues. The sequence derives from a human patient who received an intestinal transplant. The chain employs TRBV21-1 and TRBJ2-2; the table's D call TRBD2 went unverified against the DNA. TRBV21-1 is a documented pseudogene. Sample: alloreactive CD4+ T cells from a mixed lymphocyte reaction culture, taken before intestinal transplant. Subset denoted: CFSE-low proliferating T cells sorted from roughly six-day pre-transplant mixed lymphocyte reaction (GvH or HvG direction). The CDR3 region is CASSSPRTEAFANTGELFF. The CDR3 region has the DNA TGTGCCAGCAGCAGCCCCCGGACGGAGGCTTTCGCGAACACCGGGGAGCTGTTTTTT.